The clone carrying this TCR beta chain occurred once. The sample originates from a study of blood T cells in healthy people across ages. A sample-barcoded 5' primer and a J-beta primer mix were used in a second PCR of roughly 7 to 11 cycles. Each of the cDNA molecules was tagged by a template-switch adaptor with 12 random nucleotides. Using its own MiXCR run on the 5' RACE reads, TCRdb lists one record per CDR3 protein. Here the sample spans more than 600,000 distinct CDR3 sequences, more than 20% being singletons. Per the germline V gene, CDR1 is SGHTA and CDR2 is FQGTGA. This CDR3 region has 16 residues. The junction had 3 bases not matched to a gene; V was cut back by 1 base and J by 1 base. This sample was shared with a second study, whose subject was T cells of mothers and their children.

The chain couples TRBV7-3 to TRBJ2-1, with 8 bases fitting TRBD2. Sequencing was carried out using blood. The sequence was obtained from a boy younger than 18 in good health. This CDR3 is CASSLNGGRSYNEQFF. The CDR3 region has the DNA TGTGCCAGCAGCTTAAATGGCGGGAGGTCCTACAATGAGCAGTTCTTC.